A single sample gave rise to the 21 T cell receptor beta chains below, sequenced in a study of T cell responses to AZD1222 COVID-19 vaccine. Sequencing used immunoSEQ multiplex PCR; TCRdb keeps in-frame clones, though not all of them. Altogether roughly 160,000 clones are present, just over 90% being singletons, with the ten largest covering roughly 1.6%. The specimen was peripheral blood, collected on day 0 of AZD1222 vaccination. Receptor source: an adult in good health.

The V call is TRBV7-3, the J call TRBJ2-7, with TRBD2 matching over 10 bases. Germline trimming cut 5 bases from V and 0 bases from J; bases unmatched to any gene: 4. Germline V gene data show CDR1 as SGHTA and CDR2 as FQGTGA. The length of the CDR3 is 15 residues. CDR3: CASSLSGGSSYEQYF. The CDR3 DNA reads TGTGCCAGCAGCCTTAGCGGGGGGTCCTCCTACGAGCAGTACTTC.

In this sample, this clone turned up once. This sequence joins TRBV10-2 and TRBJ1-4; weak D call: TRBD1 (5 bases). V was shortened by 6 bases and J by 5 bases, with 19 bases between the two germline ends. The germline gives CDR1 WSHSY, CDR2 SAAADI. This CDR3 is built from 16 residues. The CDR3 region has the DNA TGCGCCAGCAGGGGGCCTTCGGGCAGGGTGAATGAAAAACTGTTTTTT. Protein: CASRGPSGRVNEKLFF.

The V and J genes are TRBV30 and TRBJ1-2; D uncertain. Trimming took off 2 bases at V and 5 bases at J, with 9 bases between the two ends. The CDR3 has 12 residues. Germline assignment: CDR1 GTSNPN and CDR2 SVGIG (reference sequence). In DNA form, the CDR3 reads TGTGCCTGGAGTAGGATCATGTATGGCTACACCTTC. It yields the protein CAWSRIMYGYTF.

The chain combines TRBV5-1 with TRBJ2-5; 10 bases agree with TRBD1. The length of the CDR3 is 15 residues. With V trimmed by 3 bases and J by 0 bases, 2 bases remained unmatched. CDR1 and CDR2 from the germline V gene are SGHRS and YFSETQ. Here the CDR3 DNA reads TGCGCCAGCAGCTATGGGACAGGGGACCAAGAGACCCAGTACTTC. Translating it yields CASSYGTGDQETQYF.

The chain uses TRBV5-5 and TRBJ1-1; D call uncertain. Germline-derived CDR1 and CDR2 are SGHKS and YYEKEE (reference sequence). This CDR3 spans 14 amino acids. Trimming cost V 3 bases and J 8 bases, with 17 bases left between them. The CDR3 coding sequence is TGTGCCAGCAGCTCACAGATCTCGGCGGCGGAAGCTTTCTTT. Amino acids: CASSSQISAAEAFF.

This sequence joins TRBV28 and TRBJ1-5, with a weak D call TRBD1 (6 bases). Germline CDR1 MDHEN, CDR2 SYDVKM. This CDR3 is built from 14 residues. V shed 3 bases and J shed 8 bases, with 14 bases lying between them. In DNA, the CDR3 is TGTGCCAGCAGTTTGTTACAGGGTAGAGAGCCCCAGCATTTT. Translating gives CASSLLQGREPQHF.

The J gene is TRBJ2-1, the V gene TRBV19; weak D call: TRBD2 (6 bases). The ends were cut back, 1 base at V and 13 bases at J, with 14 bases in the middle. The CDR3 covers 13 residues. In germline, CDR1 is LNHDA, CDR2 SQIVND (reference sequence). The CDR3 nucleotides are TGTGCCAGTAGTATAGCAGGGAGGAGGGAACAGTTCTTC. Amino acid sequence: CASSIAGRREQFF.

The DNA for the CDR3 is TGCGCCAGCAGCTTGGCTCCGGGTGATTTTGACGAGCAGTACTTC. Translated: CASSLAPGDFDEQYF. The chain is built from TRBV5-1 and TRBJ2-7; D remains ambiguous. The germline V gene has CDR1 SGHRS and CDR2 YFSETQ. Deletions cut 0 bases from V and 5 bases from J, with 15 bases between. This CDR3 is 15 amino acids long. Filled out from reference TRBV5-1 and TRBJ2-7, the complete variable domain reads KAGVTQTPRYLIKTRGQQVTLSCSPISGHRSVSWYQQTPGQGLQFLFEYFSETQRNKGNFPGRFSGRQFSNSRSEMNVSTLELGDSALYLCASSLAPGDFDEQYFGPGTRLTVT.

J is TRBJ2-3 and V is TRBV10-2; 10 bases fit TRBD2. V lost 0 bases to trimming and J lost 3 bases; unmatched junction nucleotides: 9. This CDR3 is 18 amino acids long. The V gene's germline CDR1 is WSHSY and CDR2 SAAADI. Here the CDR3 DNA reads TGCGCCAGCAGTGAGTCCTCTGTACTAGCGGGGTTGACAGATACGCAGTATTTT. Translating gives CASSESSVLAGLTDTQYF.

The V call is TRBV6-5, the J call TRBJ1-1; D is possibly TRBD1 (6 bases). The V end lost 7 bases, the J end lost 1 base, and 13 bases lay between the germline ends. Germline CDR1 and CDR2: MNHEY and SVGAGI. This CDR3 contains 14 residues. CDR3 residues: CASNSDSSNTEAFF. The CDR3 DNA follows: TGTGCCAGCAATTCGGACAGCTCGAACACTGAAGCTTTCTTT.

The rearrangement links TRBV28 to TRBJ1-4, with TRBD1 matching 12 bases. Germline-derived CDR1 and CDR2 are MDHEN and SYDVKM. The CDR3 spans 13 residues. Germline trimming cut 8 bases from V and 7 bases from J; bases unmatched to any gene: 2. This chain's CDR3 is CASGTGGIEKLFF. CDR3 DNA sequence: TGTGCCAGCGGGACAGGGGGCATTGAAAAACTGTTTTTT.

The genes are TRBV18 and TRBJ1-4; no clear D gene. V dropped 3 bases and J dropped 4 bases, with 12 bases sitting between them. CDR3 length: 15 amino acids. Germline lookup yields CDR1 KGHSH and CDR2 LQKENI. In nucleotides, the CDR3 is TGTGCCAGCTCACCCACTGGCCAAGTTAATGAAAAACTGTTTTTT. It encodes CASSPTGQVNEKLFF.

The V call is TRBV7-9, the J call TRBJ2-3, with D maybe TRBD1 (6 bases). Deletions cut 3 bases from V and 5 bases from J, with 9 bases between. Germline V gives CDR1 SEHNR, CDR2 FQNEAQ (reference sequence). This CDR3 spans 13 amino acids. The CDR3 DNA follows: TGTGCCAGCAGCTTCGCAGGGGAAGATACGCAGTATTTT. Translating gives CASSFAGEDTQYF.

This clone has just one count. The chain recombines TRBV5-6 with TRBJ1-5; TRBD1 aligns across 9 bases. The CDR3 sequence is 15 residues long. The J segment lost 4 bases and the V segment lost 5 bases, leaving 7 bases of the junction unmatched. Germline-derived CDR1 and CDR2 are SGHDT and YYEEEE. This chain's CDR3 is CASSPGTGSNQPQHF. CDR3 coding DNA: TGTGCCAGCAGTCCCGGGACAGGGTCGAATCAGCCCCAGCATTTT.

The rearrangement uses TRBV24-1 and TRBJ2-5; 10 nucleotides align to TRBD1. This CDR3 is 14 amino acids long. Germline CDR1 KGHDR, CDR2 SFDVKD. V lost 3 bases and J lost 5; bases outside the gene matches: 2. The CDR3 loop reads CATSDGGQGETQYF. CDR3 coding DNA: TGTGCCACCAGTGATGGGGGACAGGGGGAGACCCAGTACTTC.

The gene calls are TRBV7-2 and TRBJ1-5, with a weak D call TRBD1 (5 bases). V lost 9 bases and J lost 3, with 12 bases in between. Germline V CDR1 and CDR2: SGHTA, FQGNSA. This CDR3 spans 13 amino acids. The CDR3 DNA reads as TGTGCCAGTAGGGGCAGGGACAATCAGCCCCAGCATTTT. This translates into CASRGRDNQPQHF.

The J gene is TRBJ2-6, the V gene TRBV10-3; D unresolved. Trimming removed 6 bases from V and 2 bases from J, with 8 bases in between. Germline V gene lookup returns CDR1 ENHRY and CDR2 SYGVKD. The CDR3 length is 14 residues. Here the CDR3 reads CAIRDSAGANVLTF. CDR3 coding DNA: TGTGCCATCAGGGATTCGGCTGGGGCCAACGTCCTGACTTTC.

The gene calls are TRBV7-2 and TRBJ1-1; D ambiguous. V was shortened by 5 bases and J by 4 bases, with 14 bases between the two germline ends. Germline values: CDR1 SGHTA, CDR2 FQGNSA. This CDR3 has 14 amino acids. CDR3 in amino acids: CASSGSRGPTEAFF. For the CDR3, the DNA is TGTGCCAGCAGCGGTTCCAGAGGGCCCACTGAAGCTTTCTTT.

V gene TRBV6-5 combines with J gene TRBJ1-5; 7 nucleotides align to TRBD1. Per germline, CDR1 MNHEY and CDR2 SVGAGI. The V segment lost 8 bases and the J segment 6 bases; nucleotides outside the gene matches: 10. The CDR3 is 14 residues long. The CDR3: CASRVTGEGQPQHF. CDR3 DNA sequence: TGTGCCAGCCGCGTAACAGGGGAGGGTCAGCCCCAGCATTTT.

Only one count was recorded for this clone. The genes are TRBV5-5 and TRBJ1-4, with D unresolved. The CDR3 length is 14 residues. Per germline, CDR1 SGHKS and CDR2 YYEKEE (reference sequence). V dropped 1 base and J dropped 0 bases, with 4 bases sitting between them. The DNA of the CDR3 is TGTGCCAGCAGCTTGTTGACAACTAATGAAAAACTGTTTTTT. Translating gives CASSLLTTNEKLFF.

This chain uses TRBV24-1 with TRBJ2-3, with D possibly TRBD2 on 6 matching bases. The germline CDR1 and CDR2 sequences are KGHDR and SFDVKD. Trimming left V 6 bases short and J 2 bases short, with 11 bases between. CDR3 size: 14 residues. CDR3 loop: CATSPPGDTDTQYF. The CDR3 nucleotides read TGTGCCACCAGTCCCCCGGGGGACACAGATACGCAGTATTTT.